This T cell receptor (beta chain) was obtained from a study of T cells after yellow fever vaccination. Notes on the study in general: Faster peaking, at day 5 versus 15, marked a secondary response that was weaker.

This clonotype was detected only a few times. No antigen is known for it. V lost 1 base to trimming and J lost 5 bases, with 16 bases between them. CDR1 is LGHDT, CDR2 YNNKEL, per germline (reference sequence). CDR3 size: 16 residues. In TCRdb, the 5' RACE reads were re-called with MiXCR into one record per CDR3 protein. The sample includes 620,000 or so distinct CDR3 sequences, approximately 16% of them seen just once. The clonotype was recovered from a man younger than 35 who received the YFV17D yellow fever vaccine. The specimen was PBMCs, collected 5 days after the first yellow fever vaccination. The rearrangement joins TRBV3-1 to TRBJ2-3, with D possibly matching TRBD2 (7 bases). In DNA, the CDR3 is TGTGCCAGCAGCCAAGGGGGGGGGGCCCCAGGAGATACGCAGTATTTT. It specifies CASSQGGGAPGDTQYF.